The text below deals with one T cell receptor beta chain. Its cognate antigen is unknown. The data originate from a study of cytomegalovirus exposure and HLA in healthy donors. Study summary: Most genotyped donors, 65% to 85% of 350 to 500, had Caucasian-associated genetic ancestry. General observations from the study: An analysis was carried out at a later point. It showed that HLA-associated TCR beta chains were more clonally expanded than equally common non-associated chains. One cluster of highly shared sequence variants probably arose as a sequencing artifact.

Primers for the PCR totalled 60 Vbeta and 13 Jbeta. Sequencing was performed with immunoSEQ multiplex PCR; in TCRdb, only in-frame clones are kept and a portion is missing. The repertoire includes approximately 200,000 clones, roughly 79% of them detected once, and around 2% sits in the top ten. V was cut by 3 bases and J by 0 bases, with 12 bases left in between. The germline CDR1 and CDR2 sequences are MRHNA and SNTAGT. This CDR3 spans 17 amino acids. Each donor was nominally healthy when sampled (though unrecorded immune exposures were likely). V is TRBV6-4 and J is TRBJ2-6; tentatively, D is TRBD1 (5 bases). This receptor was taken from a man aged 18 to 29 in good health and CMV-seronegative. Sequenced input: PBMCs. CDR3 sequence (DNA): TGTGCCAGCAGTGATGGGGCAGCCATCTCTGGGGCCAACGTCCTGACTTTC. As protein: CASSDGAAISGANVLTF.